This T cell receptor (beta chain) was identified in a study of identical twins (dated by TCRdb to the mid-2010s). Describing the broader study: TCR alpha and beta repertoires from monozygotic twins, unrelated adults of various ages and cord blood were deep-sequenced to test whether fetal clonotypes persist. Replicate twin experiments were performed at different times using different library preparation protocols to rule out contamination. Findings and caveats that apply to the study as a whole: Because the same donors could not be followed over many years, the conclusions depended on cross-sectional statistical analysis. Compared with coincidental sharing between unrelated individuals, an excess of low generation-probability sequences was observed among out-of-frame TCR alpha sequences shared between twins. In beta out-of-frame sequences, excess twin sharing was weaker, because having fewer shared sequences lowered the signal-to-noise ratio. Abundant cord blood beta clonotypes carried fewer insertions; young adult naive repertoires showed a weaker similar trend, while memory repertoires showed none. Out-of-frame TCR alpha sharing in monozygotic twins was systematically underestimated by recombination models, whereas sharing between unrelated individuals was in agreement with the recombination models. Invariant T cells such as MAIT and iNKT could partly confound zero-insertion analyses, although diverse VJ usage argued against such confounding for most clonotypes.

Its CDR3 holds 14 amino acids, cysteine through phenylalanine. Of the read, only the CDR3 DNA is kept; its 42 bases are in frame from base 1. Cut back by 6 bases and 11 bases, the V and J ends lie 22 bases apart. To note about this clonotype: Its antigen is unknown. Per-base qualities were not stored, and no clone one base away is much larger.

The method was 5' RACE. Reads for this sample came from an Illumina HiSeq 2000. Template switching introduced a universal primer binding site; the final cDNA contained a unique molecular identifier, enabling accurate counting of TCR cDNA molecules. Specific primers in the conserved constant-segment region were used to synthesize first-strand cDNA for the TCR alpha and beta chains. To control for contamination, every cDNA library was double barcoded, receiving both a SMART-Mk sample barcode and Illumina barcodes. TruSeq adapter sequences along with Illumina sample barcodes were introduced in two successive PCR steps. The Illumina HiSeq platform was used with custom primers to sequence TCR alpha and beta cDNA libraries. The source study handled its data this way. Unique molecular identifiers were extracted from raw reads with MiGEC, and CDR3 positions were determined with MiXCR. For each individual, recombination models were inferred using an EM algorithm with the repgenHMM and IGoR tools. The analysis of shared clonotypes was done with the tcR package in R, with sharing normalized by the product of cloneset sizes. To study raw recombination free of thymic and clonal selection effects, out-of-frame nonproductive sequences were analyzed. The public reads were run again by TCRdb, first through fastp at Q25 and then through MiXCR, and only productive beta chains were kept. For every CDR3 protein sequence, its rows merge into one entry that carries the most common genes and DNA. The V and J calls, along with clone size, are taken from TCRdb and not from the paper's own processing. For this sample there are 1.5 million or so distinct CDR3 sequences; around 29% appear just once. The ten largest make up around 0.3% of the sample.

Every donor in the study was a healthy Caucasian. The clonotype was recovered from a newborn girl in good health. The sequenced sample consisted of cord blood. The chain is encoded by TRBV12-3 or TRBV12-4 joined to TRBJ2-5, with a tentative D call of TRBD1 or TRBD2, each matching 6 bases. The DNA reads TGTGCCAGCAGCTCTCCCGGCGGGACAAGGCCACAGTACTTC. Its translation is CASSSPGGTRPQYF.